These 30 T cell receptor beta chains were sequenced from one sample in a study of T cell changes during pregnancy in multiple sclerosis. Sequencing was performed with immunoSEQ multiplex PCR; in TCRdb, only in-frame clones are kept and a portion is missing. The top ten clones hold around 0.74% of a sample with about 50,000 clones, around 92% of them seen once. Material: CD4+ T cells from peripheral blood mononuclear cells, obtained in the third trimester of pregnancy. The origin of the receptors is a female donor with multiple sclerosis, enrolled in a pregnancy study.

The V gene is TRBV5-1, the J gene TRBJ1-5; TRBD1 agrees at 8 bases. CDR3 length equals 13 residues. CDR1 is SGHRS, CDR2 YFSETQ, per germline. The junction had 0 bases not matched to a gene; V was cut back by 0 bases and J by 7 bases. CDR3 bases: TGCGCCAGCAGCTTGGGGGACAGGCAGCCCCAGCATTTT. This codes for CASSLGDRQPQHF.

The J gene is TRBJ1-5, the V gene TRBV19, with D maybe TRBD1 (6 bases). The CDR3 sequence is 15 residues long. Trimming removed 6 bases at V and 0 bases at J, with 12 bases between. Germline CDR1 LNHDA, CDR2 SQIVND (reference sequence). The CDR3 DNA reads as TGTGCCAGTAGACTGGACAGTAATAGCAATCAGCCCCAGCATTTT. Its translation is CASRLDSNSNQPQHF.

The J gene is TRBJ2-1, the V gene TRBV19; 8 bases map to TRBD2. This CDR3 contains 16 residues. Germline V CDR1 and CDR2: LNHDA, SQIVND (reference sequence). V lost 5 bases to trimming and J lost 4 bases; unmatched junction nucleotides: 10. The CDR3 sequence is CASSASSSGEYNEQFF. The CDR3 DNA follows: TGTGCCAGTAGTGCCAGTAGTAGCGGGGAGTACAATGAGCAGTTCTTC.

The V call is TRBV7-6, the J call TRBJ2-5; 13 bases line up with TRBD2. The V segment lost 5 bases and the J segment 5 bases; nucleotides outside the gene matches: 11. Germline V gene data show CDR1 as SGHVS and CDR2 as FNYEAQ. The CDR3 loop spans 17 amino acids. CDR3 region: CASSRGTSGGAMETQYF. CDR3 in DNA: TGTGCCAGCAGCAGGGGTACTAGCGGGGGGGCCATGGAGACCCAGTACTTC.

The chain joins TRBV6-1 to TRBJ1-2; D remains ambiguous. From germline, CDR1 is MNHNS and CDR2 SASEGT. The CDR3 spans 16 residues. Trimming stripped 0 bases from V and 0 bases from J, with 11 bases between. The CDR3 DNA reads as TGTGCCAGCAGTGAAGCCCTTGGGAGGGCTAACTATGGCTACACCTTC. Translated: CASSEALGRANYGYTF.

The chain links TRBV18 to TRBJ1-5; 7 bases are a match to TRBD1. The length of the CDR3 is 16 residues. V was pared by 5 bases and J by 5 bases, with 12 bases of the junction left unmatched. Germline V gene lookup returns CDR1 KGHSH and CDR2 LQKENI. This chain's CDR3 is CASSSRGRDRDQPQHF. In nucleotides, the CDR3 is TGTGCCAGCTCATCCCGGGGCCGGGACAGAGATCAGCCCCAGCATTTT.

The gene calls are TRBV6-5 and TRBJ1-5; no reliable D call. The CDR3 is 12 amino acids. Germline CDR1 is MNHEY and CDR2 is SVGAGI. The germline V and J ends were trimmed by 2 bases and 9 bases, with 8 bases remaining between them. CDR3 sequence reads: CASSYPRGPQHF. The DNA of the CDR3 is TGTGCCAGCAGTTACCCTAGAGGGCCCCAGCATTTT.

The chain has TRBV30 and TRBJ2-5, with TRBD1 matching over 7 bases. This CDR3 spans 14 amino acids. The J segment lost 1 base and the V segment lost 5 bases, leaving 7 bases of the junction unmatched. Germline V lookup: CDR1 GTSNPN, CDR2 SVGIG (reference sequence). CDR3 DNA: TGTGCCTGGGGACAGGATTCTGGCCAAGAGACCCAGTACTTC. Encoded protein: CAWGQDSGQETQYF.

The chain joins TRBV30 to TRBJ1-6; 9 bases map to TRBD1. Per germline, CDR1 GTSNPN and CDR2 SVGIG (reference sequence). The V gene end was trimmed by 0 bases and the J gene end by 7 bases; junction bases not matched to a gene: 1. CDR3 length equals 14 residues. CDR3 DNA: TGTGCCTGGAGTGTGGACAGGGGCAATTCACCCCTCCACTTT. Protein sequence: CAWSVDRGNSPLHF.

The chain employs TRBV7-3 and TRBJ2-3, with 8 bases identical to TRBD2. Germline V lookup: CDR1 SGHTA, CDR2 FQGTGA. The CDR3 is made up of 17 amino acids. The trim removed 5 bases at V and 4 bases at J, leaving 14 bases unmatched. As DNA, the CDR3 is TGTGCCAGCAGCCGAAGGCCGGTGGCGGGGGGTTCAGATACGCAGTATTTT. As protein: CASSRRPVAGGSDTQYF.

The rearrangement uses TRBV19 and TRBJ2-1, with TRBD2 identical over 13 bases. V shed 4 bases, J shed 9 bases, and the junction held 6 bases outside the gene matches. This CDR3 is 15 amino acids long. Germline V gene sequence: CDR1 LNHDA, CDR2 SQIVND (reference sequence). The DNA of the CDR3 is TGTGCCAGTAGTACTACTAGCGGGGGGGCTGTTGAGCAGTTCTTC. Its translation is CASSTTSGGAVEQFF.

This clone was seen a single time. V is TRBV11-2 and J is TRBJ2-1; 8 nucleotides match TRBD2. Germline V gene lookup returns CDR1 SGHAT and CDR2 FQNNGV. V trimming: 1 base; J trimming: 9 bases; junction bases outside the gene matches: 5. There are 14 residues in the CDR3. The CDR3 loop reads CASSLAGGPGEQFF. The DNA for the CDR3 is TGTGCCAGCAGCTTAGCGGGGGGGCCGGGTGAGCAGTTCTTC.

V usage is TRBV14 and J usage is TRBJ1-1; the D is unclear. CDR3 size: 14 residues. The V end was cut by 0 bases, the J end by 0 bases, with 5 bases between. The germline V gene encodes CDR1 SGHDN and CDR2 FVKESK. CDR3: CASSQDLMNTEAFF. The CDR3 nucleotides are TGTGCCAGCAGCCAAGATCTAATGAACACTGAAGCTTTCTTT.

This chain links TRBV21-1 with TRBJ1-6. TRBV21-1 is described as a pseudogene. The CDR3 is made up of 16 amino acids. This chain's CDR3 is CASSDRSGVRGSPLHF. The CDR3 DNA reads TGTGCCAGCAGCGACCGTTCGGGGGTACGGGGTTCACCCCTCCACTTT.

The chain joins TRBV2 to TRBJ2-1; perhaps TRBD2 as D (5 bases). CDR3 length: 16 residues. Trimming removed 7 bases from V and 5 bases from J, with 21 bases in between. CDR1 SNHLY and CDR2 FYNNEI come from the germline V gene. The DNA for the CDR3 is TGTGCCAGCACCGCGGAGCGGACTTCGCGCAACAATGAGCAGTTCTTC. The encoded protein is CASTAERTSRNNEQFF.

This chain uses TRBV6-6 with TRBJ2-3, with 9 bases fitting TRBD1. This CDR3 region has 15 residues. Germline CDR1 MNHNY, CDR2 SVGAGI (reference sequence). Unmatched junction bases numbered 8, after V lost 6 bases and J lost 4 bases. This chain's CDR3 is CASRQGQGGADTQYF. CDR3 bases: TGTGCCAGCAGACAGGGACAGGGTGGAGCAGATACGCAGTATTTT.

The chain employs TRBV12-5 and TRBJ2-5; 7 nucleotides agree with TRBD2. The germline gives CDR1 LGHNT, CDR2 FRNRAP. J was trimmed by 3 bases and V by 9 bases; bases with no gene match: 7. The CDR3 sequence is 13 residues long. The CDR3 region is CASGLRGEETQYF. CDR3 DNA: TGTGCTAGCGGGCTTCGGGGGGAAGAGACCCAGTACTTC.

The V call is TRBV7-2, the J call TRBJ1-2; D is undetermined. The CDR3 loop spans 13 amino acids. Germline V gene lookup returns CDR1 SGHTA and CDR2 FQGNSA. Trimming took 5 bases from V and 4 from J, leaving 11 bases between them. DNA for the CDR3: TGTGCCAGCAGCATTGATGGGCCCTATGGCTACACCTTC. Its translation: CASSIDGPYGYTF.

This CDR3 reads CASSFTGGTTEAFF. The DNA of the CDR3 is TGTGCCAGCAGCTTTACCGGGGGTACCACTGAAGCTTTCTTT. The rearrangement links TRBV7-9 to TRBJ1-1, with TRBD1 as a possible D gene (5 bases). Germline CDR1 SEHNR, CDR2 FQNEAQ (reference sequence). V shed 3 bases and J shed 4 bases, with 12 bases lying between them. CDR3 length equals 14 residues.

The V call is TRBV4-1, the J call TRBJ2-7; 10 nucleotides line up with TRBD1. The V gene end was trimmed by 3 bases and the J gene end by 3 bases; junction bases not matched to a gene: 8. The germline V gene encodes CDR1 MGHRA and CDR2 YSYEKL. The CDR3 has 16 residues. CDR3 protein: CASSHAGDRGRYEQYF. The CDR3 DNA sequence: TGCGCCAGCAGCCATGCCGGGGACAGGGGTCGCTACGAGCAGTACTTC.

The chain joins TRBV9 to TRBJ2-7; TRBD2 agrees at 9 bases. The CDR3 length is 17 residues. Germline V CDR1 and CDR2: SGDLS, YYNGEE. The V segment lost 2 bases and the J segment 3 bases; nucleotides outside the gene matches: 12. The CDR3 sequence: CASSVRRSGGLFYEQYF. The CDR3 coding sequence is TGTGCCAGCAGCGTGCGTCGTAGCGGGGGCTTATTCTACGAGCAGTACTTC.

The rearrangement links TRBV5-1 to TRBJ2-3; D is uncertain. The length of the CDR3 is 14 residues. Looked up from germline, CDR1 is SGHRS and CDR2 is YFSETQ. The germline V and J ends were trimmed by 7 bases and 0 bases, with 12 bases remaining between them. The DNA of the CDR3 is TGCGCCAGCGGTCGGTCCTCTAGCACAGATACGCAGTATTTT. It yields the protein CASGRSSSTDTQYF.

The chain combines TRBV6-6 with TRBJ1-2; the match to TRBD1 covers 10 bases. Looked up from germline, CDR1 is MNHNY and CDR2 is SVGAGI (reference sequence). Germline trimming cut 6 bases from V and 6 bases from J; bases unmatched to any gene: 10. This CDR3 has 15 amino acids. CDR3 sequence: CASSLGTGVRHGYTF. CDR3 nucleotide sequence: TGTGCCAGCAGCCTCGGGACAGGGGTTCGTCATGGCTACACCTTC.

The chain has TRBV7-2 and TRBJ2-7, with D maybe TRBD1 (6 bases). The CDR3 runs 13 residues. Germline CDR1 reads SGHTA; CDR2 reads FQGNSA. Trimming took off 7 bases at V and 6 bases at J, with 16 bases between the two ends. DNA of the CDR3: TGTGCCAGCAAGAAGGGGGTGGTGAGCGAGCAGTACTTC. This codes for CASKKGVVSEQYF.

The genes are TRBV6-4 and TRBJ2-1; 10 nucleotides align to TRBD2. With 5 bases clipped from V and 6 bases from J, the junction kept 16 bases outside the gene matches. The germline gives CDR1 MRHNA, CDR2 SNTAGT. This CDR3 spans 18 amino acids. The chain's CDR3 is CASSRTPTLAGVPNEQFF. The CDR3 DNA sequence: TGTGCCAGCAGTAGGACCCCCACTCTAGCGGGGGTCCCCAATGAGCAGTTCTTC.

J is TRBJ1-1 and V is TRBV7-3; TRBD1 is a possible D gene (5 bases). This CDR3 comprises 15 residues. V lost 5 bases to trimming and J lost 1 base, with 14 bases between them. From germline, CDR1 is SGHTA and CDR2 FQGTGA. CDR3 loop: CASSAQGTQNTEAFF. CDR3 DNA sequence: TGTGCCAGCAGCGCGCAGGGCACACAGAACACTGAAGCTTTCTTT.

The rearrangement joins TRBV9 to TRBJ2-7, with 8 bases that match TRBD2. The CDR3 length is 15 residues. Germline V CDR1 and CDR2: SGDLS, YYNGEE. The trim removed 4 bases at V and 4 bases at J, leaving 10 bases unmatched. CDR3 sequence reads: CASSPRASGGYEQYF. In nucleotides, the CDR3 is TGTGCCAGCAGCCCCCGGGCGAGCGGGGGATACGAGCAGTACTTC.

This clone was seen only a few times. The V gene is TRBV29-1, the J gene TRBJ1-2; 11 bases match TRBD1. CDR1 is SQVTM, CDR2 ANQGSEA, per germline. This CDR3 has 14 residues. V lost 6 bases and J lost 5; bases outside the gene matches: 8. CDR3 loop: CSVLRDRGGYGYTF. The CDR3 nucleotides read TGCAGCGTCCTCAGGGACAGGGGGGGATATGGCTACACCTTC.

The V and J genes are TRBV6-5 and TRBJ1-5; no firm D call. Germline V gene data show CDR1 as MNHEY and CDR2 as SVGAGI. V lost 2 bases to trimming and J lost 3 bases, with 5 bases between them. This CDR3 has 13 residues. CDR3 sequence (DNA): TGTGCCAGCAGTTACCGTCCCAATCAGCCCCAGCATTTT. This codes for CASSYRPNQPQHF.

The chain combines TRBV4-2 with TRBJ2-4, with D possibly being TRBD1 (6 bases). V gave up 3 bases and J gave up 1 base, with 13 bases separating them. The CDR3 is 16 residues long. The germline V gene encodes CDR1 LGHNA and CDR2 YNFKEQ. The CDR3 reads CASSQEDSAAKNIQYF. The CDR3 region has the DNA TGTGCCAGCAGCCAGGAGGACAGCGCCGCCAAAAACATTCAGTACTTC.